This T cell receptor (beta chain) appears in the sequencing data of a study of response to subunit inactivated influenza vaccine. In TCRdb, the RT-PCR reads were re-called with MiXCR into one record per CDR3 protein. The table records hundreds of thousands of distinct CDR3 sequences, 15% to 19% of them present only once. Comment on this clonotype: What it binds is unknown.

The CDR3 runs to 13 residues. Trimming cost V 7 bases and J 5 bases; bases outside gene matches: 7. The study's findings and limits: The authors put forward the suggestion that each seasonal influenza vaccination may bring in only a limited number of new T cells.

The chain couples TRBV12-3 or TRBV12-4 to TRBJ1-1, with 7 positions matching TRBD1. The sequence derives from a man between 50 and 59 years old who received an inactivated influenza vaccine. Specimen: PBMCs from blood, collected roughly 12 days after vaccination. Written as DNA, the CDR3 is TGTGCCAGCATTTTCGCAGGGGGTACTGAAGCTTTCTTT. Translating gives CASIFAGGTEAFF.